Included here is one T cell receptor beta chain sequence, with context. This sample was included in a study of shared clonotypes between healthy human individuals. Libraries were prepared by immunoSEQ multiplex PCR; TCRdb keeps only in-frame clonotypes and omits some of them. In the table there are about 2,200,000 clones, roughly 91% of which are singletons. CDR3 length: 16 residues. The trim removed 1 base at V and 2 bases at J, leaving 3 bases unmatched. The germline V gene encodes CDR1 MDHEN and CDR2 SYDVKM. Positive CCR7 selection of CD45RO-negative cells yielded the naive CD8 cells, and terminally differentiated effector memory CD45RA+ cells were excluded.

The specimen was naive CD8+ T cells from PBMCs. The sequence came from a man aged 18 to 29 in good health. Some clones in this sample may be carry-over from other donors' samples. This rearrangement joins TRBV28 to TRBJ2-1, with 9 bases identical to TRBD1. The CDR3: CASSLFGQGTYNEQFF. The DNA for the CDR3 is TGTGCCAGCAGTTTATTCGGACAGGGGACCTACAATGAGCAGTTCTTC.